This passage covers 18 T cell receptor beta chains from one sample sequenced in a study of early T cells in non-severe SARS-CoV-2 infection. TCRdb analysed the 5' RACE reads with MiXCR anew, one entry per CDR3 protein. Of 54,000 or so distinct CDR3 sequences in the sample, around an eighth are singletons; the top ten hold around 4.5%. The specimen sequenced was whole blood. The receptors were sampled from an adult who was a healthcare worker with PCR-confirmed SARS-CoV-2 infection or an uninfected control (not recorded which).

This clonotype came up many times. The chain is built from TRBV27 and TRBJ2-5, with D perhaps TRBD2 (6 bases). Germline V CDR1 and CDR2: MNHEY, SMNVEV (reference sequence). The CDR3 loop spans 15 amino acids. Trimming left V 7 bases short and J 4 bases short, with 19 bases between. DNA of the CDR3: TGTGCCAGCATTTTTAACCGACCGGAGGGAGAGACCCAGTACTTC. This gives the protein CASIFNRPEGETQYF.

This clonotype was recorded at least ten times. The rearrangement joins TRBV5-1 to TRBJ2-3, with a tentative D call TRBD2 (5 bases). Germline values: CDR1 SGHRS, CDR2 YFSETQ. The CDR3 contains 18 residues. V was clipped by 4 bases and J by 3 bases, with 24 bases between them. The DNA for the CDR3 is TGCGCCAGCAGCCCCACCCGCGGTCTAGCATCAGTAACAGATACGCAGTATTTT. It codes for CASSPTRGLASVTDTQYF.

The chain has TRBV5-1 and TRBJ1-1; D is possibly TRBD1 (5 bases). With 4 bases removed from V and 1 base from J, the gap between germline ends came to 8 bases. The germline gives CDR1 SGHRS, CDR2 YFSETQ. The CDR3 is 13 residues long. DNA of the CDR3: TGCGCCAGCAGCCCCCAGGGGAACACTGAAGCTTTCTTT. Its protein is CASSPQGNTEAFF. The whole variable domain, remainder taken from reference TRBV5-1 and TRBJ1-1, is KAGVTQTPRYLIKTRGQQVTLSCSPISGHRSVSWYQQTPGQGLQFLFEYFSETQRNKGNFPGRFSGRQFSNSRSEMNVSTLELGDSALYLCASSPQGNTEAFFGQGTRLTVV.

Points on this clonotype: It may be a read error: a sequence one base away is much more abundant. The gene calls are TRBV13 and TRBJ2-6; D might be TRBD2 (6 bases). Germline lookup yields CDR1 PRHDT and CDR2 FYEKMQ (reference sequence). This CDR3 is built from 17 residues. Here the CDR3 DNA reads TGTACCAGCAGCCCCCCAGGAGGGGTCTCTGGGGCCAACGTCCTGACTTTC. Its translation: CTSSPPGGVSGANVLTF.

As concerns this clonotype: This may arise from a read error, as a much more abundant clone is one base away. The CDR3 here is CASSRRTLNTEGFF. CDR3 nucleotide sequence: TGTGCCAGCAGCCGCCGGACCCTGAACACTGAAGGTTTCTTT. J is TRBJ1-1 and V is TRBV11-2; no clear D. This CDR3 is 14 amino acids long. CDR1 is SGHAT, CDR2 FQNNGV, per germline.

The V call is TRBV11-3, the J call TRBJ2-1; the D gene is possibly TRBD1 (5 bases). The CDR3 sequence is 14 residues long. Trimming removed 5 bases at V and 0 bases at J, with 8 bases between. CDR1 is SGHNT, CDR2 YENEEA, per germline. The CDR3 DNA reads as TGTGCCAGCAGCCCCGGACACTCCTACAATGAGCAGTTCTTC. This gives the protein CASSPGHSYNEQFF.

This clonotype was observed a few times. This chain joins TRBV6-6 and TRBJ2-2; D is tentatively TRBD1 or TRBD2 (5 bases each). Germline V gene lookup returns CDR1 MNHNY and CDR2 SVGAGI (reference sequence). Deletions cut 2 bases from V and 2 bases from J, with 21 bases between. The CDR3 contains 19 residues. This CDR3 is CASSYPRDPQNFNTGELFF. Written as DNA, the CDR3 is TGTGCCAGCAGTTACCCCCGGGACCCTCAAAACTTCAACACCGGGGAGCTGTTTTTT.

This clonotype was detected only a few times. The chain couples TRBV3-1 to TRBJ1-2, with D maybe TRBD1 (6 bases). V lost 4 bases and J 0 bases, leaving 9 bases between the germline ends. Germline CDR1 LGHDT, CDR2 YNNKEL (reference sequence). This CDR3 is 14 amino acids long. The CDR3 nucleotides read TGTGCCAGCAGCCTAGGGACAACTAACTATGGCTACACCTTC. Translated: CASSLGTTNYGYTF.

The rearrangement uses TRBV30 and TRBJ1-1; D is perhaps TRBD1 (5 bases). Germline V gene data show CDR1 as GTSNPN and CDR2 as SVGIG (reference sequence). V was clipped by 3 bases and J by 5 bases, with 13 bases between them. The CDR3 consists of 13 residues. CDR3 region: CAWRPGLGTEAFF. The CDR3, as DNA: TGTGCCTGGAGACCAGGGCTTGGGACTGAAGCTTTCTTT.

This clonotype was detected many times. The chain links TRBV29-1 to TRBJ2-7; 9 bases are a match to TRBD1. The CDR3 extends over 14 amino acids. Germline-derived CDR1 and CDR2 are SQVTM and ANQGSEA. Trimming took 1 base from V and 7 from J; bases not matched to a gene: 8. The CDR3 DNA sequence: TGCAGCGTTGAAGGGACAGGGGACAGAGGGGAGCAGTACTTC. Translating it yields CSVEGTGDRGEQYF.

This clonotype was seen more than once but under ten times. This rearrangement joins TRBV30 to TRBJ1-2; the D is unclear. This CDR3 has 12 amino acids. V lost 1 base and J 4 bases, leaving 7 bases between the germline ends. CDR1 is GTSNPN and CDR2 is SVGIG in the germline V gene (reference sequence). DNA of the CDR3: TGTGCCTGGAGTGCCATGACCTATGGCTACACCTTC. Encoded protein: CAWSAMTYGYTF.

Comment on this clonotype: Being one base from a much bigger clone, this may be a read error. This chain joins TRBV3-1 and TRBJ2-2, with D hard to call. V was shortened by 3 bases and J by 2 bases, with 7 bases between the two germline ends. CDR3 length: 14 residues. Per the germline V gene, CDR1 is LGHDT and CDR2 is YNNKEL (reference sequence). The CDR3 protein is CASSQDGNTGELFF. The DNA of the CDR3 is TGTGCCAGCAGCCAGGACGGAAACACCGGGGAGCTGTTTTTT. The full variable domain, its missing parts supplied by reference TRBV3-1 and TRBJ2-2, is DTAVSQTPKYLVTQMGNDKSIKCEQNLGHDTMYWYKQDSKKFLKIMFSYNNKELIINETVPNRFSPKSPDKAHLNLHINSLELGDSAVYFCASSQDGNTGELFFGEGSRLTVL.

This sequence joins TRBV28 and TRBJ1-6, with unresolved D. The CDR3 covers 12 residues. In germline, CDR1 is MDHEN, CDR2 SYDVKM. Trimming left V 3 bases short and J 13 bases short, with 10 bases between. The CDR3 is CASSLTARPLHF. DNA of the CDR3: TGTGCCAGCAGTTTGACGGCCCGGCCCCTCCACTTT.

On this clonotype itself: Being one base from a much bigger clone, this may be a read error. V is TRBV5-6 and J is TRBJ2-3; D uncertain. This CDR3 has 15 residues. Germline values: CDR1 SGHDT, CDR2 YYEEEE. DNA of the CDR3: TGTGTCAGCAGCTTTCGCTGGGGTAGCACAGATACGCAGTATTTT. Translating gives CVSSFRWGSTDTQYF. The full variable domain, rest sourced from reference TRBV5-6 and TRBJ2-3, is DAGVTQSPTHLIKTRGQQVTLRCSPKSGHDTVSWYQQALGQGPQFIFQYYEEEERQRGNFPDRFSGHQFPNYSSELNVNALLLGDSALYLCVSSFRWGSTDTQYFGPGTRLTVL.

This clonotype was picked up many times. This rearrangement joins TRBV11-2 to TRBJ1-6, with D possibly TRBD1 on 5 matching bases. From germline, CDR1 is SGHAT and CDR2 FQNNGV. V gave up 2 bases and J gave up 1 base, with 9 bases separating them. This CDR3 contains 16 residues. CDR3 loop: CASSLSGRSYNSPLHF. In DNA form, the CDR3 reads TGTGCCAGCAGCTTATCGGGGCGTTCCTATAATTCACCCCTCCACTTT.

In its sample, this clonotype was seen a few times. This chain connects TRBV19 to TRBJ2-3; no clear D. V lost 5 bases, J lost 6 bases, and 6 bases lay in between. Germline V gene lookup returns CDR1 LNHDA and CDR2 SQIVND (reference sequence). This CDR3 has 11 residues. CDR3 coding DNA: TGTGCCAGTAGTTCGCGGGATACGCAGTATTTT. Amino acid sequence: CASSSRDTQYF.

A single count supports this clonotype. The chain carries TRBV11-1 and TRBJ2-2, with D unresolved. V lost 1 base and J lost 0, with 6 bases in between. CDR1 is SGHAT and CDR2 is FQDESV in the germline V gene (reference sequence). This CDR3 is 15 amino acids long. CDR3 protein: CASSLGYANTGELFF. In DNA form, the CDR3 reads TGTGCCAGCAGCTTAGGCTACGCGAACACCGGGGAGCTGTTTTTT.

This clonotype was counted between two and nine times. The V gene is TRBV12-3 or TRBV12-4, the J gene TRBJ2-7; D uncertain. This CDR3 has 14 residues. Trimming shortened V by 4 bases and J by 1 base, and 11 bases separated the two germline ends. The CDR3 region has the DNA TGTGCCAGCAGTTCCCGGGCAGAATCCTACGAGCAGTACTTC. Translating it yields CASSSRAESYEQYF.